In this sample, the clone carrying this TCR beta chain turned up many times. From RNA transcripts, TCR beta CDR3 regions were amplified. Initially, a first-round RT-PCR of the TCR CDR3 employed the HTBI primer set. TCRdb re-analysed the multiplex PCR reads in MiXCR, keeping a single row per CDR3 protein. The sample lists just over 550,000 distinct CDR3 sequences; 46% were seen once. This sample was taken from a study of T cells in Graves' hyperthyroidism and ophthalmopathy. Pregnant or lactating patients were excluded, as were those with uncontrolled infection or other autoimmune disease. The sequence was obtained from a young woman with Graves' hyperthyroidism. Sequencing was done on a sample of peripheral blood or thyroid tissue (not recorded which).

This chain's CDR3 is CASTAGEDEKLFF. The CDR3, as DNA: TGTGCCAGCACGGCAGGGGAAGATGAAAAACTGTTTTTT. The chain combines TRBV2 with TRBJ1-4, with D maybe TRBD1 (6 bases). CDR3 length equals 13 residues. The ends were cut back, 7 bases at V and 6 bases at J, with 12 bases in the middle. Per germline, CDR1 SNHLY and CDR2 FYNNEI.